This entry is about one T cell receptor (beta chain). The assay was immunoSEQ multiplex PCR, and TCRdb's table has in-frame clones only and misses some. The sample consists of about 9,400 clones, 60% to 80% of them appearing once. Recipients were bled about 28 days pretransplant and at posttransplant days 30, 100, 180. The source of the sample is a study of T cell clonotyping in hematopoietic cell transplantation. Germline CDR1 is SGHTA and CDR2 is FQGNSA. The germline V and J ends were trimmed by 5 bases and 7 bases, with 7 bases remaining between them. CDR3 size: 11 residues. The source of this sequence is a male patient in his thirties or forties who had an allogeneic stem cell transplant from a related donor, so the T cells may come from the graft donor. Some clones in this sample may be carry-over from other donors' samples. The V and J genes are TRBV7-2 and TRBJ2-3, with D unclear. The sequences come from PBMCs, collected 180 days after allogeneic stem cell transplant. The CDR3 protein is CASSLENTQYF. The CDR3 coding sequence is TGTGCCAGCAGCCTGGAAAATACGCAGTATTTT.